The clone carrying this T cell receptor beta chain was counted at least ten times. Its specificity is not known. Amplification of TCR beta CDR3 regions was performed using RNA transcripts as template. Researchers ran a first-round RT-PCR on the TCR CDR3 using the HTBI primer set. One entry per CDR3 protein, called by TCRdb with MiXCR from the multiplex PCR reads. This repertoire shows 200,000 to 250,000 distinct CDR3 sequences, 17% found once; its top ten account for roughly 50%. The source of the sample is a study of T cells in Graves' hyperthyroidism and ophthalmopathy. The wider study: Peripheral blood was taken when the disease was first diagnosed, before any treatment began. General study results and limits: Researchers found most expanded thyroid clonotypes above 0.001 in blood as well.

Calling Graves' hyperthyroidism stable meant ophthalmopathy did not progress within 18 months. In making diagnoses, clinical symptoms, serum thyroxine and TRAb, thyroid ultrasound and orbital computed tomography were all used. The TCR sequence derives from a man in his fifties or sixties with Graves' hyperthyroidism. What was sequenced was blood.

The CDR3 reads CSASEGTMNTEAFF. The CDR3 DNA follows: TGCAGTGCTAGTGAGGGAACCATGAACACTGAAGCTTTCTTT. The chain couples TRBV20-1 to TRBJ1-1; D is ambiguous. V shed 3 bases and J shed 0 bases, with 11 bases lying between them. CDR3 length: 14 amino acids. From germline, CDR1 is DFQATT and CDR2 SNEGSKA (reference sequence).